One sample yielded the 24 T cell receptor beta chains listed below, sequenced in a study of CD8 T cells in Susac syndrome. Random hexamers were used to reverse transcribe an amount of roughly 0.5 to 1 ug RNA. MiXCR, applied by TCRdb to the immunoSEQ multiplex PCR reads, yields one record per CDR3 protein. The repertoire holds about 300,000 distinct CDR3 sequences, with approximately 85% as singletons. Input material: CD8+ T cells from PBMCs. Source of these receptors: a human donor with multiple sclerosis.

The chain has TRBV5-1 and TRBJ1-1, with 12 bases fitting TRBD1. Germline CDR1 reads SGHRS; CDR2 reads YFSETQ. V was clipped by 4 bases and J by 3 bases; unmatched bases: 7. This CDR3 has 16 amino acids. DNA for the CDR3: TGCGCCAGCAGCCCGGGACAGGGGGCGAAGTACACTGAAGCTTTCTTT. It specifies CASSPGQGAKYTEAFF.

This chain links TRBV13 with TRBJ2-4, with D possibly matching TRBD1 (6 bases). V lost 5 bases to trimming and J lost 7 bases, with 15 bases between them. There are 14 residues in the CDR3. Germline V gene lookup returns CDR1 PRHDT and CDR2 FYEKMQ (reference sequence). CDR3 loop: CASSPPSQGNIQYF. CDR3 nucleotide sequence: TGTGCCAGCAGCCCCCCCTCCCAGGGGAACATTCAGTACTTC.

The J gene is TRBJ1-1, the V gene TRBV29-1; tentatively, D is TRBD1 (6 bases). The germline gives CDR1 SQVTM, CDR2 ANQGSEA. The ends were cut back, 7 bases at V and 5 bases at J, with 14 bases in the middle. The CDR3 runs to 12 residues. The CDR3 reads CSDFTGRTEAFF. In nucleotides, the CDR3 is TGCAGCGACTTTACAGGGAGGACTGAAGCTTTCTTT.

The V gene is TRBV7-9, the J gene TRBJ2-7; TRBD1 aligns across 8 bases. CDR1 and CDR2 (germline): SEHNR, FQNEAQ (reference sequence). There are 14 residues in the CDR3. V gave up 2 bases and J gave up 3 bases; unmatched junction bases: 3. CDR3 loop: CASSLTGGLYEQYF. Here the CDR3 DNA reads TGTGCCAGCAGCTTAACAGGGGGGCTCTACGAGCAGTACTTC. The whole variable domain, remainder taken from reference TRBV7-9 and TRBJ2-7, is DTGVSQNPRHKITKRGQNVTFRCDPISEHNRLYWYRQTLGQGPEFLTYFQNEAQLEKSRLLSDRFSAERPKGSFSTLEIQRTEQGDSAMYLCASSLTGGLYEQYFGPGTRLTVT.

This sequence joins TRBV6-5 and TRBJ2-1, with a tentative D call TRBD2 (6 bases). The CDR3 runs to 15 residues. Germline loops: CDR1 MNHEY, CDR2 SVGAGI. V was trimmed by 4 bases and J by 7 bases, leaving 17 bases between them. The CDR3 DNA reads TGTGCCAGCAGTTTGGGAACTGGGACTGTTAATGAGCAGTTCTTC. It codes for CASSLGTGTVNEQFF.

This clonotype was found once. The chain uses TRBV7-8 and TRBJ2-1, with 11 bases identical to TRBD2. With V trimmed by 5 bases and J by 1 base, 4 bases remained unmatched. Germline V lookup: CDR1 SGHVS, CDR2 FQNEAQ. This CDR3 is 16 amino acids long. The CDR3 DNA is TGTGCCAGCAGCCAGGGACTAGCGGCATCCTACAATGAGCAGTTCTTC. This encodes CASSQGLAASYNEQFF.

The V gene is TRBV7-2, the J gene TRBJ2-7, with D unresolved. The germline CDR1 and CDR2 sequences are SGHTA and FQGNSA. The ends were cut back, 3 bases at V and 0 bases at J, with 12 bases in the middle. The length of the CDR3 is 15 residues. This CDR3 reads CASSFTVLSSYEQYF. The CDR3 DNA is TGTGCCAGCAGCTTTACGGTTTTGAGCTCCTACGAGCAGTACTTC.

This rearrangement joins TRBV12-3 or TRBV12-4 to TRBJ1-2; 9 nucleotides align to TRBD1. J gave up 4 bases and V 5 bases, and 11 bases lay outside the gene matches. The CDR3 has 16 amino acids. The CDR3 DNA reads TGTGCCAGCAGTGCCTCAGACAGGGGGAGTAGCTATGGCTACACCTTC. Protein sequence: CASSASDRGSSYGYTF.

The chain carries TRBV5-6 and TRBJ1-2; D gene ambiguous. Per the germline V gene, CDR1 is SGHDT and CDR2 is YYEEEE. The CDR3 is 14 residues long. The V and J ends lost 3 bases and 5 bases respectively, with 14 bases between them. The CDR3 DNA sequence: TGTGCCAGCAGCTCCCTCCGGCCAGCATATGGCTACACCTTC. Translating it yields CASSSLRPAYGYTF.

V is TRBV4-3 and J is TRBJ2-3; weak D call: TRBD2 (5 bases). The CDR3 extends over 16 amino acids. Trimming left V 0 bases short and J 3 bases short, with 13 bases between. Germline V lookup: CDR1 LGHNA, CDR2 YSLEER. The CDR3, as DNA: TGCGCCAGCAGCCAAGATAGCGCTGAGCCGACAGATACGCAGTATTTT. This sequence encodes CASSQDSAEPTDTQYF.

The chain has TRBV25-1 and TRBJ1-6; D remains ambiguous. The V end was cut by 4 bases, the J end by 7 bases, with 14 bases between. The CDR3 is 15 amino acids. CDR1 and CDR2 (germline): MGHDK, SYGVNS. CDR3 amino acids: CASSGLVPINSPLHF. The CDR3 bases are TGTGCCAGCAGTGGACTAGTCCCTATAAATTCACCCCTCCACTTT.

The rearrangement uses TRBV7-9 and TRBJ2-1, with 7 bases that match TRBD2. The V segment lost 7 bases and the J segment 5 bases; nucleotides outside the gene matches: 14. There are 16 residues in the CDR3. Germline assignment: CDR1 SEHNR and CDR2 FQNEAQ (reference sequence). CDR3 sequence: CASTPLGPGGHNEQFF. CDR3 sequence (DNA): TGTGCCAGCACCCCCCTTGGGCCGGGGGGTCACAATGAGCAGTTCTTC.

This chain connects TRBV28 to TRBJ2-2, with 10 nucleotides matching TRBD2. In germline, CDR1 is MDHEN, CDR2 SYDVKM. CDR3 length: 18 residues. The J segment lost 2 bases and the V segment lost 6 bases, leaving 12 bases of the junction unmatched. CDR3 bases: TGTGCCAGCAGCCCAGGGGTTCGGACTAGCGGAAACACCGGGGAGCTGTTTTTT. This sequence encodes CASSPGVRTSGNTGELFF.

V gene TRBV14 combines with J gene TRBJ2-1, with a weak D call TRBD2 (5 bases). Trimming shortened V by 1 base and J by 4 bases, and 11 bases separated the two germline ends. Germline V gives CDR1 SGHDN, CDR2 FVKESK. This CDR3 region has 15 residues. CDR3 protein: CASSQGIAWYNEQFF. The CDR3 DNA reads TGTGCCAGCAGCCAAGGGATAGCGTGGTACAATGAGCAGTTCTTC.

The chain uses TRBV9 and TRBJ1-1; D is ambiguous. Germline CDR1 is SGDLS and CDR2 is YYNGEE. Deletions cut 2 bases from V and 4 bases from J, with 9 bases between. The CDR3 has 13 residues. In nucleotides, the CDR3 is TGTGCCAGCAGCGTGGGAGACTCCACTGAAGCTTTCTTT. Its protein is CASSVGDSTEAFF.

The chain is built from TRBV28 and TRBJ2-2, with a weak D call TRBD1 (6 bases). Trimming stripped 5 bases from V and 5 bases from J, with 15 bases between. This CDR3 is 15 amino acids long. Germline V gives CDR1 MDHEN, CDR2 SYDVKM. This CDR3 is CASSPYRVRTGELFF. In DNA form, the CDR3 reads TGTGCCAGCAGTCCCTACAGGGTCAGGACCGGGGAGCTGTTTTTT.

The chain couples TRBV13 to TRBJ2-7; D tentatively fits TRBD1 or TRBD2 (6 bases each). The CDR3 contains 14 residues. V lost 0 bases to trimming and J lost 2 bases, with 8 bases between them. The germline V gene encodes CDR1 PRHDT and CDR2 FYEKMQ (reference sequence). CDR3: CASSLGEGAYEQYF. In nucleotides, the CDR3 is TGTGCCAGCAGCTTAGGGGAGGGGGCCTACGAGCAGTACTTC.

The chain couples TRBV11-1 to TRBJ2-3; 9 bases fit TRBD2. Per germline, CDR1 SGHAT and CDR2 FQDESV (reference sequence). The CDR3 is made up of 20 amino acids. V lost 5 bases to trimming and J lost 1 base; unmatched junction nucleotides: 19. The CDR3 region is CASSPSGLAGPGPGTDTQYF. CDR3 nucleotide sequence: TGTGCCAGCAGCCCATCGGGACTAGCAGGACCAGGCCCGGGCACAGATACGCAGTATTTT.

This clonotype was counted a few times. The V gene is TRBV6-5, the J gene TRBJ1-1; weak D call: TRBD1 (5 bases). V was clipped by 7 bases and J by 3 bases, with 15 bases between them. The CDR3 runs to 14 residues. Germline-derived CDR1 and CDR2 are MNHEY and SVGAGI. CDR3 residues: CASKDQGPDTEAFF. CDR3 in DNA: TGTGCCAGCAAGGATCAGGGACCCGACACTGAAGCTTTCTTT.

The V call is TRBV4-3, the J call TRBJ2-1; D possibly corresponds to TRBD2 (6 bases). Germline V gene sequence: CDR1 LGHNA, CDR2 YSLEER. The CDR3 sequence is 15 residues long. With 3 bases removed from V and 6 bases from J, the gap between germline ends came to 15 bases. The CDR3 is CASSHRETSTNEQFF. CDR3 in DNA: TGCGCCAGCAGCCATCGGGAGACAAGCACCAATGAGCAGTTCTTC.

V gene TRBV4-2 combines with J gene TRBJ1-5; D is undetermined. Trimming took off 2 bases at V and 0 bases at J, with 8 bases between the two ends. Germline CDR1 LGHNA, CDR2 YNFKEQ. The CDR3 spans 15 residues. The CDR3 DNA reads as TGTGCCAGCAGCCAACCGGGGAATAGCAATCAGCCCCAGCATTTT. Translating gives CASSQPGNSNQPQHF.

The chain employs TRBV10-3 and TRBJ1-5; 7 nucleotides line up with TRBD1. The CDR3 totals 16 residues. From germline, CDR1 is ENHRY and CDR2 SYGVKD. After removal of 6 bases from V and 0 bases from J, the junction contained 8 bases not matched to a gene. CDR3 DNA: TGTGCCATCAGCGCCGGGACAGAATATAGCAATCAGCCCCAGCATTTT. This sequence encodes CAISAGTEYSNQPQHF.

The genes are TRBV5-1 and TRBJ2-1, with D possibly matching TRBD2 (6 bases). Trimming shortened V by 7 bases and J by 4 bases, and 18 bases separated the two germline ends. CDR1 is SGHRS and CDR2 is YFSETQ in the germline V gene. The CDR3 is made up of 15 amino acids. DNA of the CDR3: TGCGCCAGCCGATTAGGTAGCGGAGTTTACAATGAGCAGTTCTTC. The encoded protein is CASRLGSGVYNEQFF.

J is TRBJ2-3 and V is TRBV19; D unresolved. Germline V gene lookup returns CDR1 LNHDA and CDR2 SQIVND (reference sequence). Trimming left V 1 base short and J 2 bases short, with 19 bases between. This CDR3 is built from 18 residues. In DNA, the CDR3 is TGTGCCAGTAGTATAGTCCTTCCCGTCCAGTATCCCACAGATACGCAGTATTTT. Amino acid sequence: CASSIVLPVQYPTDTQYF.